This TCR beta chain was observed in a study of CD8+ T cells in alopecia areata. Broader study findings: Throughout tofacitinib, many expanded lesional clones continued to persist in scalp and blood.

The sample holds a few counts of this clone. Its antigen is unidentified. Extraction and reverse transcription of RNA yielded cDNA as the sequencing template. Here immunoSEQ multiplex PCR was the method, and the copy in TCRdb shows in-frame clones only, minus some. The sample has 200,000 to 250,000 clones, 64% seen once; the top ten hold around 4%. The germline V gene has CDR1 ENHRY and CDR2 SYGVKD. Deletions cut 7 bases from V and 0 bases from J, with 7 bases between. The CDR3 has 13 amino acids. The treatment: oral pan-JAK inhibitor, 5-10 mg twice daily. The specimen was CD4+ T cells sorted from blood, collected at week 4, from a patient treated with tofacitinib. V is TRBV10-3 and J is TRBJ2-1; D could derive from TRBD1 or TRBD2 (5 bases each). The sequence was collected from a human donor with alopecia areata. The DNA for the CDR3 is TGTGCCATCAAGGGGAGCTCCTACAATGAGCAGTTCTTC. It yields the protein CAIKGSSYNEQFF.